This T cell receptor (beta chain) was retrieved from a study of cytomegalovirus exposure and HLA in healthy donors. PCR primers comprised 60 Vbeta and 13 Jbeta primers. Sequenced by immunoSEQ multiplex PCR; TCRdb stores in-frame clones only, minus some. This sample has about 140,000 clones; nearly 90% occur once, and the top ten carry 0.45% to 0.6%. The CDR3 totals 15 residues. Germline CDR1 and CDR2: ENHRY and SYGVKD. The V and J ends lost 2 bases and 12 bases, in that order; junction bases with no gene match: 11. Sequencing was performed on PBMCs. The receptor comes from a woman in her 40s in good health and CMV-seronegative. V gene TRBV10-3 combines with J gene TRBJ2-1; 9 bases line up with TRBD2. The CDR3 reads CAISEQTSGLAGQFF. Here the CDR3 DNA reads TGTGCCATCAGTGAGCAGACTAGCGGATTAGCGGGGCAGTTCTTC.